The clone carrying this T cell receptor (beta chain) has more than one count but fewer than ten. Its antigen is not known. The data derive from a study of post-analysis software for immune sequencing data. Study-level information: Disease courses included relapsing-remitting, secondary progressive and progressive-relapsing multiple sclerosis. Study-wide results and caveats: Patients used about 5 TRBV segments, including TRBV5-6, TRBV5-1 and TRBV20-1, more often than controls. Multiple sclerosis patients had significantly lower normalized Chao1 diversity than controls.

In germline, CDR1 is SGHTA, CDR2 FQGNSA. V lost 7 bases and J lost 7; bases outside the gene matches: 9. CDR3 size: 14 residues. Unique molecular identifiers tagged the TCR beta cDNA libraries. The yield from roughly 1 to 10 million T cells was some 500,000 cDNA molecules in total. TCRdb processed the PCR reads anew with MiXCR; each CDR3 protein has one entry. The repertoire holds roughly 800,000 distinct CDR3 sequences, with around 46% as singletons. The V and J genes are TRBV7-2 and TRBJ2-3, with TRBD2 matching over 9 bases. The receptor's source is a girl between 10 and 17 years old with multiple sclerosis. The sample taken for sequencing was blood. In DNA form, the CDR3 reads TGTGCCAGCACCCCTAGCGGGAACCTAAATACGCAGTATTTT. Amino acids: CASTPSGNLNTQYF.